These 2 T cell receptor beta chains were sequenced from one sample in a study of shared clonotypes between healthy human individuals. Clones were sequenced by immunoSEQ multiplex PCR, and TCRdb holds only the in-frame ones, with some missing. This table has over a million clones, 96% appearing once. Sequencing was done on a sample of naive CD4+ T cells sorted from blood. Subset here: CD45RA+ positively selected. These TCRs come from a man aged 30 to 45 in good health.

The rearrangement joins TRBV9 to TRBJ2-1; the match to TRBD1 covers 9 bases. V dropped 4 bases and J dropped 5; count of bases not matched to a gene: 7. CDR1 is SGDLS, CDR2 YYNGEE, per germline. There are 15 residues in the CDR3. The CDR3 DNA is TGTGCCAGCAGCAGATCCGGGACAGGGAACAATGAGCAGTTCTTC. It encodes CASSRSGTGNNEQFF.

The rearrangement uses TRBV5-1 and TRBJ2-7; a possible D gene is TRBD1 (6 bases). The CDR3 spans 14 residues. CDR1 is SGHRS, CDR2 YFSETQ, per germline. The V gene lost 4 bases and the J gene lost 3 bases, with 14 bases spanning the gap. The chain's CDR3 is CASSAGQTNYEQYF. The CDR3 region has the DNA TGCGCCAGCAGCGCCGGACAGACGAACTACGAGCAGTACTTC.